This T cell receptor (beta chain) comes out of a study of vaccination effects on CD4 cells after COVID-19. Study outcomes and limitations: Marked clonal contraction was seen in infection- and vaccine-induced clones late after vaccination.

For this clone: The antigen is undetermined.

ViraFEST expansion of antigen-specific CD4+ T cells with viral peptide pools preceded sequencing. Culturing for more than eight days preceded CD4+ T cell isolation. As their vaccination, participants received two doses of either BNT162b2 or mRNA-1273. No vaccinee had earlier SARS-CoV-2 infection, and nucleocapsid antibodies were negative. IL-2 at around 9.8 IU/ml and peptides at 8.5 to 10 ug/ml were added to cultured PBMC, approximately 1.9 million per well. Researchers swapped half the medium for IL-2 medium on both days 3 and 7. V lost 0 bases, J lost 3 bases, and 9 bases lay in between. The length of the CDR3 is 15 residues. Germline CDR1 reads SGHNT; CDR2 reads YYREEE (reference sequence). The repertoire was sequenced with immunoSEQ multiplex PCR; TCRdb's copy has only in-frame clones and lacks some. The table includes 29,000 or so clones, under 85% detected once.

The receptor was derived from a human donor who received a COVID-19 vaccine. The V and J genes are TRBV5-4 and TRBJ2-2; a possible D gene is TRBD2 (5 bases). The sample consisted of CD4+ T cells from PBMCs cultured with HCoV-OC43 spike peptides, taken after COVID-19 vaccination. This sample's subset: HCoV-OC43 spike overlapping peptide pool stimulation. The CDR3 spells CASSLVSDDTGELFF. CDR3 in DNA: TGTGCCAGCAGCTTGGTTAGCGACGACACCGGGGAGCTGTTTTTT.